The TCR beta chain described here comes from a study of T cell changes during pregnancy in multiple sclerosis. The data were produced by immunoSEQ multiplex PCR, yet TCRdb's version contains in-frame clones alone and is incomplete. The sample consists of about 30,000 clones, 90% of them appearing once. The CDR3 contains 19 residues. V lost 0 bases, J lost 2 bases, and 8 bases stayed unmatched. CDR1 SGHRS and CDR2 YFSETQ come from the germline V gene. The chain employs TRBV5-1 and TRBJ2-3, with 14 nucleotides matching TRBD2. Sequencing was performed on CD4+ T cells from peripheral blood mononuclear cells, taken in the second trimester of pregnancy. The receptor was derived from a female donor in good health, enrolled as a control in a pregnancy study. The CDR3: CASSLDPGLAGVNTDTQYF. The CDR3 coding sequence is TGCGCCAGCAGCTTGGACCCGGGACTAGCGGGGGTCAACACAGATACGCAGTATTTT. The full variable domain, with the rest looked up from reference TRBV5-1 and TRBJ2-3, is KAGVTQTPRYLIKTRGQQVTLSCSPISGHRSVSWYQQTPGQGLQFLFEYFSETQRNKGNFPGRFSGRQFSNSRSEMNVSTLELGDSALYLCASSLDPGLAGVNTDTQYFGPGTRLTVL.